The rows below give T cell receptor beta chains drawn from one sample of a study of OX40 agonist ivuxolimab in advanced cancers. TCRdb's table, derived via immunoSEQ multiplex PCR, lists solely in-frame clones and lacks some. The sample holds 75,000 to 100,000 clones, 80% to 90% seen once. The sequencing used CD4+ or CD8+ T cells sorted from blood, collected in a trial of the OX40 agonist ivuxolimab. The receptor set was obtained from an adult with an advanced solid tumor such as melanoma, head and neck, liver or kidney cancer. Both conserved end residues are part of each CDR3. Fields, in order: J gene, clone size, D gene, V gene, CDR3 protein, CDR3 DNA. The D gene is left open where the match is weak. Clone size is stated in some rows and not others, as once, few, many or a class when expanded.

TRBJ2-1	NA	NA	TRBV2	CASRPRGSYNEQFF	TGTGCCAGCAGACCTCGGGGCTCCTACAATGAGCAGTTCTTC
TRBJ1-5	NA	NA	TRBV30	CAWSHDSENQPQHF	TGTGCCTGGAGTCACGACAGTGAGAATCAGCCCCAGCATTTT
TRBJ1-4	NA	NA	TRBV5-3	CARSLRATNEKLFF	TGTGCCAGAAGCTTAAGAGCCACTAATGAAAAACTGTTTTTT
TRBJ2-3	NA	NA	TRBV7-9	CASSLVASTDTQYF	TGTGCCAGCAGCTTGGTGGCTTCCACAGATACGCAGTATTTT
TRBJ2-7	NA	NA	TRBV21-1	CANPNHPQGSYEQYF	TGTGCCAATCCCAATCATCCACAGGGTTCCTACGAGCAGTACTTC
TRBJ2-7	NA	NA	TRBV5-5	CASSFGSSEQYF	TGTGCCAGCAGCTTCGGATCAAGCGAGCAGTACTTC
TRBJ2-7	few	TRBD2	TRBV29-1	CSISSGRDYEQYF	TGCAGCATATCTAGCGGGAGGGACTACGAGCAGTACTTC
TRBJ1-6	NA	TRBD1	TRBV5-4	CASSLPGQTSPLHF	TGTGCCAGCAGCTTACCGGGACAGACATCACCCCTCCACTTT
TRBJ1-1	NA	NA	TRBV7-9	CASSLTENTEAFF	TGTGCCAGCAGCTTGACAGAGAACACTGAAGCTTTCTTT
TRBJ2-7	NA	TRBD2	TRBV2	CASSALAGALIYEQYF	TGTGCCAGCAGTGCACTAGCGGGGGCACTAATCTACGAGCAGTACTTC
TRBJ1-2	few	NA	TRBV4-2	CASSQAGQRINYGYTF	TGTGCCAGCAGCCAAGCTGGACAGAGGATTAACTATGGCTACACCTTC
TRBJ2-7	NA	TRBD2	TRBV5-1	CASSPGGGAGGYEQYF	TGCGCCAGCAGCCCCGGCGGTGGAGCGGGGGGCTACGAGCAGTACTTC
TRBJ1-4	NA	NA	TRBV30	CAWGGRAGEKLFF	TGTGCCTGGGGGGGGAGGGCTGGTGAAAAACTGTTTTTT
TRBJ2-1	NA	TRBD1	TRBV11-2	CASSPRQGSLGNEQFF	TGTGCCAGCAGCCCCCGACAGGGAAGTTTAGGGAATGAGCAGTTCTTC
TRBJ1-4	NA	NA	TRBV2	CASSGGGRGRSNEKLFF	TGTGCCAGCAGTGGGGGGGGCAGGGGCCGGAGTAATGAAAAACTGTTTTTT
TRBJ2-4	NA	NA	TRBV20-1	CSASLANIQYF	TGCAGTGCTAGCCTAGCGAACATTCAGTACTTC
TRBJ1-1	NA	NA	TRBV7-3	CASSPDPRAEAFF	TGTGCCAGCAGCCCTGATCCACGGGCTGAAGCTTTCTTT
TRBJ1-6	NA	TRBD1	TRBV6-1	CASSGRQGALESPLHF	TGTGCCAGCAGTGGCCGACAGGGGGCCTTAGAGTCACCCCTCCACTTT
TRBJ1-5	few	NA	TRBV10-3	CAISGRGDNQPQHF	TGTGCCATCAGTGGAAGAGGGGACAATCAGCCCCAGCATTTT
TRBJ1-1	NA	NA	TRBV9	CASSRGLAGTVNTEAFF	TGTGCCAGCAGCCGGGGTTTGGCCGGGACGGTGAACACTGAAGCTTTCTTT